Listed below are T cell receptor beta chains from one sample, sequenced in a study of OX40 agonist ivuxolimab in advanced cancers. Using immunoSEQ multiplex PCR, the repertoire was profiled, and TCRdb retains in-frame clones only, with some absent. The sample has 35,000 or so clones; roughly 80% are singletons. The sample consisted of CD4+ or CD8+ T cells sorted from blood, taken in a trial of the OX40 agonist ivuxolimab. The receptors come from an adult with an advanced solid tumor such as melanoma, head and neck, liver or kidney cancer. CDR3s include the opening cysteine and the closing phenylalanine or tryptophan.

TRBJ2-1,TRBV2,CASRATLDVGRGNEQFF
TRBJ2-3,TRBV7-8,CASSLATENLAGGYPDTQYF
TRBJ2-1,TRBV6-6,CASSYSTFEQFF
TRBJ2-3,TRBV7-6,CASSLVGGGAPDTQYF
TRBJ2-5,TRBV9,CASSVAGSGGETQYF
TRBJ2-7,TRBV6-6,CASSYDLLGEQYF
TRBJ1-1,TRBV5-4,CASSLKRGFGTEAFF
TRBJ2-7,TRBV29-1,CSVAHLGTIYEQYF
TRBJ2-2,TRBV19,CASSHGYGTGELFF
TRBJ2-3,TRBV29-1,CSVVIGTDTQYF
TRBJ1-4,TRBV9,CASSVGRGREKLFF
TRBJ1-6,TRBV5-6,CASSRQRRNSPLHF
TRBJ2-7,TRBV5-1,CASSYREVGEQYF
TRBJ2-5,TRBV9,CASSVEGAIQETQYF
TRBJ1-1,TRBV6-5,CASRETEAFF
TRBJ1-5,TRBV19,CASSIARDRGDNSNQPQHF
TRBJ2-3,TRBV28,CASSRGTGLADTQYF
TRBJ1-5,TRBV2,CASSEQKINQPQHF
TRBJ2-3,TRBV7-2,CASSSPGISTDTQYF
TRBJ1-6,TRBV28,CASSLPGENSPLHF
TRBJ1-5,TRBV28,CASKYLGGGQPQHF
TRBJ1-2,TRBV28,CASSLHRTGTNYGYTF
TRBJ2-3,TRBV29-1,CSVVWMHSTDTQYF